This T cell receptor beta chain appears in the sequencing data of a study of cytomegalovirus exposure and HLA in healthy donors. The V segment lost 4 bases and the J segment 8 bases; nucleotides outside the gene matches: 10. The CDR3 length is 15 residues. Germline lookup yields CDR1 SEHNR and CDR2 FQNEAQ (reference sequence). For this clone: What it binds is unknown.

The study's findings and limits: Compared with the roughly 700-donor mean, an Asian-associated ancestry cluster reportedly had fewer N-insertions, according to a later analysis. Diagnosis of cytomegalovirus status made by the classifier reportedly showed high specificity and sensitivity.

Researchers ran the PCR with 60 Vbeta and 13 Jbeta primers. Assay used: immunoSEQ multiplex PCR; TCRdb lists only in-frame clones, some missing. The profile shows about 130,000 clones, 65% to 80% of them singletons. The clonotype originates from a woman under 30 in good health and CMV-seronegative. Sequencing input: PBMCs. The V gene is TRBV7-9, the J gene TRBJ1-2; 10 bases are shared with TRBD1. CDR3: CASSSGTGALGGYTF. The CDR3 nucleotides read TGTGCCAGCAGCTCTGGGACAGGGGCCTTGGGAGGCTACACCTTC.